This entry concerns a single TCR beta chain. This record comes from a study of blood T cell repertoires in COVID-19. The wider study: The analysed material was cDNA or gDNA that came from T cells, B-cell-depleted T cells, or PBMCs.

The authors' processing: Amplified reference gene primers provided the basis for estimating nucleated cell counts. Clones were read by immunoSEQ multiplex PCR, and TCRdb kept only the in-frame ones, dropping some. From that table come the V and J calls and clone size; the DNA was used to work out D and trimming. The data hold some 530,000 clones, with 80% to 90% observed a single time. Trimming took 5 bases from V and 2 from J, leaving 12 bases between them. The CDR3 runs to 15 residues. The germline CDR1 and CDR2 sequences are MNHEY and SVGAGI. The sample comprised peripheral blood. This TCR was sampled from a human donor in a cohort sampled during active COVID-19. This chain joins TRBV6-5 and TRBJ1-4, with D hard to call. CDR3 sequence reads: CASSRTQITNEKLFF. For the CDR3, the DNA is TGTGCCAGCAGTAGAACACAAATCACTAATGAAAAACTGTTTTTT.